This record looks at one T cell receptor beta chain sequence and its context. The entry originates in a study of monozygotic twins with inflammatory bowel disease. TCRdb reprocessed the 5' RACE reads and keeps a single row for each CDR3 protein, giving no DNA. The sample data list 300,000 to 400,000 distinct CDR3 sequences. The sequence came from a human donor with ulcerative colitis or Crohn's disease, or a healthy co-twin of an affected twin (not recorded which). The sequencing sample was made of blood.

CDR3 protein: CSVVGLDDEQFF. The chain combines TRBV29-1 with TRBJ2-1; TCRdb returns TRBD2, unconfirmable since there is no DNA. Germline V gene data show CDR1 as SQVTM and CDR2 as ANQGSEA. This CDR3 has 12 amino acids.